Sequencing of this T cell receptor beta chain was carried out in a study of beta chain features in type 1 diabetes. The study's findings and limits: Type 1 diabetes patients showed fewer insertions and more deletions at VDJ junctions. Compared to healthy donors, patients appeared to have naive, central memory and Treg TCRB repertoires that were more alike.

Comments on this clone: As yet, its antigen is unknown.

Trimming stripped 1 base from V and 9 bases from J, with 13 bases between. There are 14 residues in the CDR3. The germline gives CDR1 LNHDA, CDR2 SQIVND (reference sequence). The entirety of the isolated RNA underwent reverse transcription, so expressed TCRB transcripts were sequenced. The protocol was immunoSEQ multiplex PCR, while the TCRdb copy is restricted to in-frame clones and leaves out a portion. The sample lists some 360,000 clones, roughly a fifth occurring once. Donors underwent one heparinised blood draw, about 0.12 L on average. Staining for CD45RO/CCR7/CD25/CD127/CD95/CD27 allowed sorting of CD4+ naive, central memory, regulatory and stem cell-like memory cells.

Material: naive CD4+ T cells from blood. The source is a woman in her late teens or twenties in good health. V and J are TRBV19 and TRBJ2-1, with TRBD2 as a possible D gene (5 bases). CDR3 amino acids: CASSIGGLLPEQFF. The CDR3 nucleotides are TGTGCCAGTAGTATAGGAGGACTGCTGCCTGAGCAGTTCTTC.